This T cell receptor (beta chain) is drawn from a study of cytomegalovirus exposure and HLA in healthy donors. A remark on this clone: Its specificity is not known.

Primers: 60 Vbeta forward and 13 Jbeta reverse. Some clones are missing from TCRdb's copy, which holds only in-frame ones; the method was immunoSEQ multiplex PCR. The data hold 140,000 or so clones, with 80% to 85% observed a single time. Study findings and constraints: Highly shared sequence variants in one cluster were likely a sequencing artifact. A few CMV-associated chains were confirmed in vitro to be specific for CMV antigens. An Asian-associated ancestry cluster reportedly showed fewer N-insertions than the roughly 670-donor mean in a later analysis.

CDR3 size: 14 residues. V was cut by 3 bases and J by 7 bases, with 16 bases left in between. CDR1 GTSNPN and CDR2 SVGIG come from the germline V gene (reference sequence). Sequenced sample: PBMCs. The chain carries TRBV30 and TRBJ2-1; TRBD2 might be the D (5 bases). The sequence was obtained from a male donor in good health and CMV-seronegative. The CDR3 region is CAWSAPGDINEQFF. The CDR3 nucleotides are TGTGCCTGGAGCGCCCCCGGGGATATTAATGAGCAGTTCTTC.